This TCR beta chain was documented in a study of cytomegalovirus exposure and HLA in healthy donors. The length of the CDR3 is 17 residues. CDR1 is SGDLS and CDR2 is YYNGEE in the germline V gene. Trimming left V 4 bases short and J 0 bases short, with 19 bases between. The study ran its PCR with 60 Vbeta and 13 Jbeta primers. Sequencing was performed with immunoSEQ multiplex PCR; in TCRdb, only in-frame clones are kept and a portion is missing. Among 64,000 or so clones listed, over 75% were seen once. The source material was PBMCs. The receptor was derived from a female donor in good health and CMV-seronegative. The V gene is TRBV9, the J gene TRBJ1-1, with D perhaps matching TRBD1 (5 bases). The CDR3 is CASSRTGGIIMNTEAFF. The CDR3 region has the DNA TGTGCCAGCAGCAGAACGGGGGGGATAATAATGAACACTGAAGCTTTCTTT.